The 17 T cell receptor beta chains below all came from one sample that was sequenced in a study of human T cells and chemical hapten exposure. Each CDR3 protein is one row after TCRdb ran MiXCR on the RACE reads. The sample records about 160,000 distinct CDR3 sequences, roughly a quarter being singletons. Time point reported: patch test 3, about 24 weeks after DPC sensitization. The treatment was: therapeutic diphenylcyclopropenone sensitization with weekly scalp DPC. The sequenced sample was whole blood, obtained in connection with sensitization to the hapten diphenylcyclopropenone (DPC). The receptors derive from a woman between 18 and 30 years old with alopecia areata. Some clones in this sample may be carry-over from other donors' samples.

This clonotype appeared once. CDR3 coding DNA: TGTGCCAGCAGTCGGACGGATGGTCCTAACTATGGCTACACCTTC. Its protein is CASSRTDGPNYGYTF. The J gene is TRBJ1-2, the V gene TRBV11-1; D remains ambiguous. V was trimmed by 6 bases and J by 0 bases, leaving 14 bases between them. The CDR3 loop spans 15 amino acids. Germline loops: CDR1 SGHAT, CDR2 FQDESV (reference sequence).

This clonotype has more than one count but fewer than ten. The chain is built from TRBV5-1 and TRBJ1-1; TRBD1 matches at 8 bases. Germline loops: CDR1 SGHRS, CDR2 YFSETQ. This CDR3 contains 17 residues. The J segment lost 0 bases and the V segment lost 6 bases, leaving 13 bases of the junction unmatched. CDR3 residues: CASTLSGTGYLNTEAFF. The CDR3 coding sequence is TGCGCCAGCACCCTCTCCGGGACAGGTTATCTGAACACTGAAGCTTTCTTT.

The CDR3 bases are TGCGCCAGCAGCCAGCCCGGGACAAATTCACCCCTCCACTTT. It encodes CASSQPGTNSPLHF. This rearrangement joins TRBV4-1 to TRBJ1-6, with a tentative D call TRBD1 (6 bases). The CDR3 consists of 14 residues. The germline V gene has CDR1 MGHRA and CDR2 YSYEKL. Between the trimmed V and J ends, which lost 3 bases and 7 bases, there was a span of 10 bases.

This clonotype was observed a handful of times. The rearrangement joins TRBV30 to TRBJ2-2; D uncertain. The ends were cut back, 1 base at V and 4 bases at J, with 16 bases in the middle. Germline V gives CDR1 GTSNPN, CDR2 SVGIG (reference sequence). The CDR3 consists of 16 residues. The CDR3 is CAWSAPTPQVTGELFF. The CDR3 coding sequence is TGTGCCTGGAGTGCCCCTACGCCCCAGGTCACCGGGGAGCTGTTTTTT.

This clonotype was observed a few times. The CDR3 sequence: CAISASGGAYNEQFF. The CDR3, as DNA: TGTGCCATCAGTGCTAGCGGGGGCGCCTACAATGAGCAGTTCTTC. The rearrangement joins TRBV10-3 to TRBJ2-1, with 10 bases fitting TRBD2. The CDR3 loop spans 15 amino acids. The V gene end was trimmed by 4 bases and the J gene end by 2 bases; junction bases not matched to a gene: 2. Germline V lookup: CDR1 ENHRY, CDR2 SYGVKD.

V usage is TRBV29-1 and J usage is TRBJ2-2; a weak D match, TRBD1 (6 bases). CDR1 and CDR2 (germline): SQVTM, ANQGSEA. The CDR3 runs to 13 residues. V was cut by 7 bases and J by 5 bases, with 14 bases left in between. Written as DNA, the CDR3 is TGCAGCGCGGGACAAGGATTAACCGGGGAGCTGTTTTTT. Protein product: CSAGQGLTGELFF.

The rearrangement uses TRBV5-1 and TRBJ1-1; tentative D call: TRBD1 (5 bases). This CDR3 comprises 16 residues. The V and J ends lost 3 bases and 5 bases respectively, with 20 bases between them. The V gene's germline CDR1 is SGHRS and CDR2 YFSETQ. The DNA for the CDR3 is TGCGCCAGCAGCTCTTTCTGGGGCGCAGAAAAGACTGAAGCTTTCTTT. Its translation: CASSSFWGAEKTEAFF.

This clonotype was seen a handful of times. The CDR3 DNA reads as TGTGCCAGCAGCCAAGATGGCAGGATTCCCTACGAGCAGTACTTC. Its translation: CASSQDGRIPYEQYF. V gene TRBV3-1 combines with J gene TRBJ2-7, with D unclear. V was pared by 0 bases and J by 2 bases, with 11 bases between. CDR3 length: 15 amino acids. The germline V gene encodes CDR1 LGHDT and CDR2 YNNKEL (reference sequence).

Here the CDR3 reads CASSLDNIQYF. The CDR3, as DNA: TGTGCCAGCAGCCTGGACAACATTCAGTACTTC. V gene TRBV3-1 combines with J gene TRBJ2-4; no clear D gene. From germline, CDR1 is LGHDT and CDR2 YNNKEL (reference sequence). The CDR3 runs 11 residues. V gave up 4 bases and J gave up 7 bases, with 5 bases separating them.

CDR3 residues: CSARVVTNEKLFF. The CDR3 DNA sequence: TGCAGTGCTAGGGTGGTAACTAATGAAAAACTGTTTTTT. V gene TRBV20-1 combines with J gene TRBJ1-4; D remains ambiguous. From germline, CDR1 is DFQATT and CDR2 SNEGSKA (reference sequence). This CDR3 is 13 amino acids long. V dropped 3 bases and J dropped 1 base, with 6 bases sitting between them.

This clonotype occurred a few times. The chain employs TRBV20-1 and TRBJ1-5; weak D call: TRBD1 (6 bases). There are 15 residues in the CDR3. Trimming took 3 bases from V and 7 from J, leaving 19 bases between them. The germline CDR1 and CDR2 sequences are DFQATT and SNEGSKA (reference sequence). The CDR3 sequence is CSARTQGDRRQPQHF. The CDR3 bases are TGCAGTGCTAGGACACAGGGCGACCGGCGCCAGCCCCAGCATTTT.

This clonotype came up a few times. The rearrangement uses TRBV27 and TRBJ2-2, with 8 bases identical to TRBD1. Germline trimming cut 5 bases from V and 3 bases from J; bases unmatched to any gene: 5. CDR1 and CDR2 from the germline V gene are MNHEY and SMNVEV (reference sequence). The CDR3 contains 15 residues. CDR3 nucleotides: TGTGCCAGCAGTCGGACAGGGTCGGACACCGGGGAGCTGTTTTTT. It encodes CASSRTGSDTGELFF.

V is TRBV11-2 and J is TRBJ2-1, with D perhaps TRBD1 or TRBD2 (5 bases each). The CDR3 contains 14 residues. Trimming left V 5 bases short and J 4 bases short, with 12 bases between. Germline V gene lookup returns CDR1 SGHAT and CDR2 FQNNGV. The CDR3 loop reads CASSKLGVYNEQFF. The CDR3 nucleotides are TGTGCCAGCAGCAAACTAGGGGTTTACAATGAGCAGTTCTTC. The entire variable domain, with the rest obtained from reference TRBV11-2 and TRBJ2-1, is as follows: EAGVAQSPRYKIIEKRQSVAFWCNPISGHATLYWYQQILGQGPKLLIQFQNNGVVDDSQLPKDRFSAERLKGVDSTLKIQPAKLEDSAVYLCASSKLGVYNEQFFGPGTRLTVL.

This clonotype was seen a few times. The gene calls are TRBV20-1 and TRBJ2-5; no reliable D call. This CDR3 region has 11 residues. Deletions cut 2 bases from V and 5 bases from J, with 6 bases between. Per germline, CDR1 DFQATT and CDR2 SNEGSKA (reference sequence). This CDR3 is CSARLGETQYF. In DNA form, the CDR3 reads TGCAGTGCTAGACTAGGGGAGACCCAGTACTTC.

This clonotype came up a few times. The rearrangement joins TRBV7-9 to TRBJ2-7; D remains unclear. This CDR3 is built from 10 residues. V was cut by 5 bases and J by 10 bases, with 9 bases left in between. Germline V gene data show CDR1 as SEHNR and CDR2 as FQNEAQ (reference sequence). DNA of the CDR3: TGTGCCAGCAGCAATGAGTACCAGTACTTC. It specifies CASSNEYQYF.

J is TRBJ2-7 and V is TRBV5-1, with a possible D match to TRBD1 (6 bases). CDR1 is SGHRS and CDR2 is YFSETQ in the germline V gene. The CDR3 loop spans 14 amino acids. Between the trimmed V and J ends, which lost 0 bases and 3 bases, there was a span of 10 bases. The CDR3, as DNA: TGCGCCAGCAGCTTGGCCAACAGGGTCTACGAGCAGTACTTC. It translates to CASSLANRVYEQYF.

This clonotype showed up just a few times. V is TRBV4-3 and J is TRBJ1-2; a possible D gene is TRBD1 (6 bases). CDR1 and CDR2 (germline): LGHNA, YSLEER. V shed 1 base and J shed 7 bases, with 13 bases lying between them. The CDR3 is 14 amino acids. CDR3 bases: TGCGCCAGCAGCCAAGCAGGGGCCCTTCTTGGCTACACCTTC. Translated, it gives CASSQAGALLGYTF.